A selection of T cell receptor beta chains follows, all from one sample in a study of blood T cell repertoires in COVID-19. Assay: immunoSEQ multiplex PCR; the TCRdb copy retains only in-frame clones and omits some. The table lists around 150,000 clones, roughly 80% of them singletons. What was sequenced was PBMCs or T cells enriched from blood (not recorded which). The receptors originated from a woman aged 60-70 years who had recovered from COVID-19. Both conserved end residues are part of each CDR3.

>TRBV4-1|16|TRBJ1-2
CASSRYREVGNYGYTF
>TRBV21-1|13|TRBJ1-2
CASSYDSFYGYTF
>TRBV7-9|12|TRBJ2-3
CASSLSGDTQYF
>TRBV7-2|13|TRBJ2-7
CASSADRVNEQYF
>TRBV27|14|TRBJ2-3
CASRTGSSTDTQYF
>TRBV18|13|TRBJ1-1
CASSPQGNTEAFF
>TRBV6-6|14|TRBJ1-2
CASRPEGSRYGYTF
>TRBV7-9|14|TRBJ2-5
CASSSGHYQETQYF
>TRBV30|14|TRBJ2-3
CASEFVRGEDTQYF
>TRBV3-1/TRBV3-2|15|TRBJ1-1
CASSPWRAGNTEAFF
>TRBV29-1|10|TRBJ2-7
CSVGTDEQYF